Presented here are 16 T cell receptor beta chains from one specimen sequenced in a study of technical replicates of blood from a handful of donors. Here immunoSEQ multiplex PCR was the method, and the copy in TCRdb shows in-frame clones only, minus some. The table shows about 93,000 clones, with 95% occurring only once. Sequences were obtained from T cells isolated from PBMCs. Receptors were obtained from a human donor in good health.

This clone was seen only once. This chain connects TRBV2 to TRBJ2-5; a possible D gene is TRBD1 (6 bases). Trimming pared 3 bases from V and 3 bases from J, leaving 11 bases between. Germline V gives CDR1 SNHLY, CDR2 FYNNEI. There are 14 residues in the CDR3. CDR3 sequence: CASSDQGLEETQYF. The DNA for the CDR3 is TGTGCCAGCAGTGACCAGGGGTTGGAAGAGACCCAGTACTTC.

The rearrangement links TRBV7-2 to TRBJ2-4; the D is unclear. Germline V lookup: CDR1 SGHTA, CDR2 FQGNSA. Trimming cost V 3 bases and J 0 bases, with 9 bases left between them. The CDR3 loop spans 15 amino acids. The CDR3 is CASSFITVAKNIQYF. The CDR3, as DNA: TGTGCCAGCAGCTTTATCACGGTAGCCAAAAACATTCAGTACTTC.

J is TRBJ2-1 and V is TRBV5-4; 9 bases are shared with TRBD2. Germline values: CDR1 SGHNT, CDR2 YYREEE (reference sequence). The CDR3 length is 17 residues. V trimming: 4 bases; J trimming: 4 bases; junction bases outside the gene matches: 12. The CDR3 DNA is TGTGCCAGCAGCCCAGGGCCTAGCGGGATGAGATACAATGAGCAGTTCTTC. This gives the protein CASSPGPSGMRYNEQFF.

This chain uses TRBV5-1 with TRBJ2-1, with D possibly TRBD2 on 6 matching bases. Germline lookup yields CDR1 SGHRS and CDR2 YFSETQ. V gave up 1 base and J gave up 4 bases, with 12 bases separating them. The CDR3 sequence is 15 residues long. This chain's CDR3 is CASSLRVSGYNEQFF. CDR3 sequence (DNA): TGCGCCAGCAGCTTGAGGGTTAGCGGATACAATGAGCAGTTCTTC.

The V gene is TRBV19, the J gene TRBJ1-2; D is uncertain. Germline V gene data show CDR1 as LNHDA and CDR2 as SQIVND (reference sequence). The V gene lost 0 bases and the J gene lost 4 bases, with 6 bases spanning the gap. The CDR3 sequence is 13 residues long. The CDR3 bases are TGTGCCAGTAGTATAGAGGCCAGCTATGGCTACACCTTC. Amino acid sequence: CASSIEASYGYTF.

The chain uses TRBV7-6 and TRBJ2-7; possible D gene TRBD2, 6 bases. The length of the CDR3 is 14 residues. Between the trimmed V and J ends, which lost 2 bases and 5 bases, there was a span of 13 bases. Germline loops: CDR1 SGHVS, CDR2 FNYEAQ. The CDR3 spells CASSLHEAGHEQYF. DNA of the CDR3: TGTGCCAGCAGCTTACATGAAGCGGGCCACGAGCAGTACTTC.

The chain employs TRBV28 and TRBJ2-1, with D perhaps matching TRBD1 (5 bases). This CDR3 contains 18 residues. V lost 5 bases and J 0 bases, leaving 20 bases between the germline ends. The germline V gene encodes CDR1 MDHEN and CDR2 SYDVKM. CDR3 sequence reads: CASSITPDTIDSYNEQFF. Written as DNA, the CDR3 is TGTGCCAGCAGTATTACCCCGGACACTATTGACTCCTACAATGAGCAGTTCTTC.

This CDR3 is CASRGSGNTIYF. The CDR3 DNA sequence: TGTGCCAGTAGGGGATCTGGAAACACCATATATTTT. This sequence joins TRBV6-6 and TRBJ1-3; D perhaps matches TRBD1 (5 bases). Trimming left V 9 bases short and J 1 base short, with 7 bases between. CDR3 size: 12 residues. Germline V gives CDR1 MNHNY, CDR2 SVGAGI (reference sequence).

This chain joins TRBV21-1 and TRBJ1-2; the D call TRBD1 from the table was never checked on the DNA. TRBV21-1 is assigned pseudogene status. The CDR3 runs to 15 residues. This CDR3 is CASSSRGRQNYGYTF. The CDR3 region has the DNA TGTGCCAGCAGCAGCAGGGGACGCCAGAACTATGGCTACACCTTC.

Turning to this clone: Without the conserved terminal phenylalanine or tryptophan, this CDR3 likely stems from a read error. The limits of the CDR3 on the DNA are not certain, so only TCRdb's listed CDR3 is given. The rearrangement joins TRBV30 to TRBJ1-6; the table's D call, TRBD1, has no DNA check behind it. Germline V gene data show CDR1 as GTSNPN and CDR2 as SVGIG (reference sequence). The CDR3 is 13 residues long, counting both termini. CDR3 sequence reads: CAWSVPGGQIGGV.

This chain links TRBV7-8 with TRBJ2-2; possibly TRBD1 for D (5 bases). The CDR3 covers 15 residues. CDR1 and CDR2 (germline): SGHVS, FQNEAQ. V lost 3 bases to trimming and J lost 0 bases, with 8 bases between them. Here the CDR3 DNA reads TGTGCCAGCAGCTTTCTCAGGGCGAACACCGGGGAGCTGTTTTTT. This gives the protein CASSFLRANTGELFF.

The J gene is TRBJ1-1, the V gene TRBV6-1, with 8 bases fitting TRBD1. This CDR3 region has 16 residues. The V gene's germline CDR1 is MNHNS and CDR2 SASEGT. V shed 1 base and J 4 bases; nucleotides not matched to a gene: 8. The CDR3 bases are TGTGCCAGCAGTGAAGATGAGTGGACAGGGCTCACTGAAGCTTTCTTT. Translation gives CASSEDEWTGLTEAFF.

The chain links TRBV6-5 to TRBJ1-2, with 7 bases aligning to TRBD1. CDR3 length equals 11 residues. V shed 6 bases and J 8 bases; nucleotides not matched to a gene: 3. Per germline, CDR1 MNHEY and CDR2 SVGAGI. CDR3 residues: CASSRGQGYTF. The CDR3 region has the DNA TGTGCCAGCAGCCGGGGACAGGGCTACACCTTC.

The CDR3 DNA reads as TGTGCCTGGAGGGGCGGGCTAAGCCGATACTACGAGCAGTACTTC. It yields the protein CAWRGGLSRYYEQYF. The rearrangement links TRBV30 to TRBJ2-7; possible D gene TRBD2, 5 bases. Trimming cost V 3 bases and J 3 bases, with 18 bases left between them. Germline CDR1 is GTSNPN and CDR2 is SVGIG (reference sequence). This CDR3 has 15 amino acids.

The chain links TRBV9 to TRBJ1-3; TRBD1 might be the D (5 bases). The germline gives CDR1 SGDLS, CDR2 YYNGEE. Between the trimmed V and J ends, which lost 2 bases and 1 base, there was a span of 7 bases. The CDR3 length is 14 residues. The CDR3 DNA reads TGTGCCAGCAGCGTGGCAGGGTCTGGAAACACCATATATTTT. Translating gives CASSVAGSGNTIYF.

The CDR3 DNA reads as TGTGCCAGCAGTCTTCTTAGCGGGAGGGCCTCCTACGAGCAGTACTTC. Translation gives CASSLLSGRASYEQYF. V usage is TRBV27 and J usage is TRBJ2-7; 11 nucleotides line up with TRBD2. With V trimmed by 5 bases and J by 0 bases, 6 bases remained unmatched. Germline CDR1 and CDR2: MNHEY and SMNVEV (reference sequence). The CDR3 spans 16 residues.